What follows are 15 T cell receptor beta chains derived from one specimen sequenced in a study of blood T cell repertoires in COVID-19. The data were produced by immunoSEQ multiplex PCR, yet TCRdb's version contains in-frame clones alone and is incomplete. The sample carries 88,000 or so clones, roughly 80% recorded once. The sequencing input was peripheral blood. These receptor sequences come from a human donor in a cohort sampled during active COVID-19.

This clone showed up just a few times. The genes are TRBV5-3 and TRBJ2-7, with TRBD1 identical over 9 bases. TRBV5-3 is an ORF for which the function is uncertain. The ends lost 4 bases at V and 6 bases at J; junction bases unmatched: 14. The length of the CDR3 is 16 residues. CDR3 sequence reads: CARSPPWTGDYCEQYF. The CDR3 bases are TGTGCCAGAAGCCCCCCCTGGACAGGGGATTATTGCGAGCAGTACTTC.

The V call is TRBV28, the J call TRBJ2-7; 8 bases line up with TRBD1. The CDR3 loop spans 16 amino acids. The V segment lost 2 bases and the J segment 1 base; nucleotides outside the gene matches: 7. The germline V gene encodes CDR1 MDHEN and CDR2 SYDVKM. The CDR3 loop is CASSLRNRGASYEQYF. The CDR3 DNA follows: TGTGCCAGCAGTTTAAGGAACAGGGGGGCTTCCTACGAGCAGTACTTC.

The genes are TRBV2 and TRBJ2-7; 7 positions agree with TRBD2. This CDR3 is 14 amino acids long. The germline V gene encodes CDR1 SNHLY and CDR2 FYNNEI. The V and J ends lost 5 bases and 0 bases, in that order; junction bases with no gene match: 4. CDR3 amino acids: CASSLASGSYEQYF. CDR3 DNA: TGTGCCAGCAGTCTAGCTAGCGGCTCCTACGAGCAGTACTTC. The entire variable domain, with the rest obtained from reference TRBV2 and TRBJ2-7, is as follows: EPEVTQTPSHQVTQMGQEVILRCVPISNHLYFYWYRQILGQKVEFLVSFYNNEISEKSEIFDDQFSVERPDGSNFTLKIRSTKLEDSAMYFCASSLASGSYEQYFGPGTRLTVT.

The chain links TRBV4-1 to TRBJ1-4; D unresolved. V shed 0 bases and J shed 15 bases, with 14 bases lying between them. This CDR3 comprises 13 residues. The V gene's germline CDR1 is MGHRA and CDR2 YSYEKL. The CDR3 DNA reads as TGCGCCAGCAGCCAAGAACTGGTGGGGAGGGTGTTTTTT. This sequence encodes CASSQELVGRVFF.

The chain carries TRBV19 and TRBJ1-5; the D gene is possibly TRBD1 (6 bases). The CDR3 loop spans 14 amino acids. The V gene lost 5 bases and the J gene lost 1 base, with 9 bases spanning the gap. Germline loops: CDR1 LNHDA, CDR2 SQIVND (reference sequence). DNA for the CDR3: TGTGCCAGTAGTGAGGACAGCAGCAATCAGCCCCAGCATTTT. Its translation is CASSEDSSNQPQHF. The full variable domain, its missing parts supplied by reference TRBV19 and TRBJ1-5, is DGGITQSPKYLFRKEGQNVTLSCEQNLNHDAMYWYRQDPGQGLRLIYYSQIVNDFQKGDIAEGYSVSREKKESFPLTVTSAQKNPTAFYLCASSEDSSNQPQHFGDGTRLSIL.

V is TRBV27 and J is TRBJ2-7; maybe TRBD1 (6 bases). CDR3 length: 14 residues. Trimming removed 5 bases from V and 6 bases from J, with 17 bases in between. Per germline, CDR1 MNHEY and CDR2 SMNVEV (reference sequence). DNA of the CDR3: TGTGCCAGCAGTAAAACCGGGACAAAGCCCGAGCAGTACTTC. Residues: CASSKTGTKPEQYF.

The chain couples TRBV7-3 to TRBJ2-2, with D unclear. In germline, CDR1 is SGHTA, CDR2 FQGTGA. The CDR3 has 15 amino acids. V was shortened by 1 base and J by 3 bases, with 9 bases between the two germline ends. The CDR3 reads CASSLRPQDTGELFF. The CDR3 DNA follows: TGTGCCAGCAGCTTAAGGCCCCAAGACACCGGGGAGCTGTTTTTT.

The rearrangement uses TRBV19 and TRBJ2-7; tentative D call: TRBD1 (5 bases). The CDR3 sequence is 15 residues long. Trimming cost V 1 base and J 3 bases, with 13 bases left between them. Per germline, CDR1 LNHDA and CDR2 SQIVND (reference sequence). The CDR3 DNA reads as TGTGCCAGTAGTATAGCAGGGATGTCCCTCTACGAGCAGTACTTC. Encoded protein: CASSIAGMSLYEQYF.

The chain has TRBV7-2 and TRBJ1-2; 7 nucleotides match TRBD1. V dropped 5 bases and J dropped 5; count of bases not matched to a gene: 8. The CDR3 spans 14 residues. Germline CDR1 is SGHTA and CDR2 is FQGNSA. CDR3 loop: CASSARQGYYGYTF. The CDR3 coding sequence is TGTGCCAGCAGCGCCAGACAGGGATATTATGGCTACACCTTC.

The rearrangement uses TRBV7-2 and TRBJ1-2; D might be TRBD1 (5 bases). The CDR3 length is 14 residues. The V and J ends lost 2 bases and 4 bases respectively, with 11 bases between them. Germline assignment: CDR1 SGHTA and CDR2 FQGNSA. The CDR3 sequence is CASSLNRHPYGYTF. The CDR3 region has the DNA TGTGCCAGCAGCTTAAACAGGCATCCCTATGGCTACACCTTC. Using reference TRBV7-2 and TRBJ1-2 for the parts outside the CDR3, the full variable domain is GAGVSQSPSNKVTEKGKDVELRCDPISGHTALYWYRQSLGQGLEFLIYFQGNSAPDKSGLPSDRFSAERTGGSVSTLTIQRTQQEDSAVYLCASSLNRHPYGYTFGSGTRLTVV.

This chain connects TRBV11-2 to TRBJ2-3; the match to TRBD2 covers 10 bases. The CDR3 spans 16 residues. Germline lookup yields CDR1 SGHAT and CDR2 FQNNGV. V gave up 5 bases and J gave up 3 bases; unmatched junction bases: 8. The DNA of the CDR3 is TGTGCCAGCAGCCCAAGGACTAGCGGAGGTACAGATACGCAGTATTTT. Protein sequence: CASSPRTSGGTDTQYF.

The V and J genes are TRBV27 and TRBJ2-7, with 8 bases matching TRBD2. Germline values: CDR1 MNHEY, CDR2 SMNVEV (reference sequence). V lost 5 bases, J lost 1 base, and 7 bases stayed unmatched. CDR3 length equals 15 residues. The CDR3, as DNA: TGTGCCAGCAGTACTCAGCGGGGGTCATCCTACGAGCAGTACTTC. Protein: CASSTQRGSSYEQYF.

The chain recombines TRBV5-5 with TRBJ1-1; D may be TRBD1 (5 bases). The germline gives CDR1 SGHKS, CDR2 YYEKEE (reference sequence). The CDR3 sequence is 14 residues long. Between the trimmed V and J ends, which lost 0 bases and 1 base, there was a span of 7 bases. In DNA form, the CDR3 reads TGTGCCAGCAGCTTGGGACAGAAGAACACTGAAGCTTTCTTT. It yields the protein CASSLGQKNTEAFF.

V and J are TRBV29-1 and TRBJ2-5; D is perhaps TRBD1 (5 bases). This CDR3 comprises 14 residues. Per the germline V gene, CDR1 is SQVTM and CDR2 is ANQGSEA. V was shortened by 8 bases and J by 2 bases, with 18 bases between the two germline ends. CDR3 nucleotide sequence: TGCAGCCAAACCACAGGATCTGGGCAAGAGACCCAGTACTTC. This sequence encodes CSQTTGSGQETQYF.

This chain uses TRBV7-3 with TRBJ2-5, with 7 bases that match TRBD1. Germline V gene data show CDR1 as SGHTA and CDR2 as FQGTGA. This CDR3 is 13 amino acids long. Trimming removed 6 bases from V and 0 bases from J; junction bases left unmatched: 1. The chain's CDR3 is CASRGQNQETQYF. CDR3 DNA sequence: TGTGCCAGCAGGGGACAGAACCAAGAGACCCAGTACTTC.